The present TCR beta chain was sequenced within a study of blood T cell repertoires in COVID-19. About the study: Donors in the United States, Italy and Spain gave samples during acute or convalescent COVID-19. PBMCs, B-cell-depleted T cells, or T cells provided the cDNA or gDNA that made up the material.

In the study's own analysis: Scientists estimated how many nucleated cells there were by amplifying reference gene primers. The assay was immunoSEQ multiplex PCR, and TCRdb's table has in-frame clones only and misses some. V, J and clone size are those of that table, while D and trimming were read from the DNA. The data hold roughly 280,000 clones, with around four fifths observed a single time. The germline V gene has CDR1 MNHEY and CDR2 SVGAGI. This CDR3 has 16 residues. Trimming cost V 1 base and J 0 bases, with 10 bases left between them. This clonotype originated in a man aged 55 to 70 who had recovered from COVID-19. The chain uses TRBV6-5 and TRBJ1-3; D remains unclear. Sample: peripheral blood. CDR3 bases: TGTGCCAGCAGTTACTGGTGGCGGGACTCTGGAAACACCATATATTTT. It translates to CASSYWWRDSGNTIYF.